Listed below are T cell receptor beta chains from one sample, sequenced in a study of cytomegalovirus exposure and HLA in healthy donors. Measured with immunoSEQ multiplex PCR; TCRdb has only the in-frame clones, and not every one. The data contain around 90,000 clones, over 60% of them seen just once; the ten biggest clones take up around 3%. The material sequenced was PBMCs. These receptors came from a male donor in good health and CMV-seropositive. CDR3s leave out the opening cysteine and the closing phenylalanine or tryptophan.

length | J | V | CDR3
11 | TRBJ2-1 | TRBV7-9 | ASSLASYNEQF
9 | TRBJ1-4 | TRBV30 | GTAYNEKLF
11 | TRBJ2-5 | TRBV5-1 | ASSFSGGETQY
8 | TRBJ1-4 | TRBV6-4 | ASRFSDRV
15 | TRBJ2-5 | TRBV27 | ASSLSGRPYQQETQY
13 | TRBJ1-4 | TRBV7-9 | ASSLMGTGAEKLF
15 | TRBJ2-5 | TRBV25-1 | ASRGGIRGGAQETQY
15 | TRBJ2-5 | TRBV5-1 | ASSTQGLMGYQETQY
11 | TRBJ1-1 | TRBV5-1 | ASSRQGTNEAF
14 | TRBJ2-1 | TRBV18 | ASSPSRASSYNEQF
12 | TRBJ2-2 | TRBV19 | ASTWTSHGGELF
13 | TRBJ1-5 | TRBV19 | ASRILQGAYQPQH
11 | TRBJ2-5 | TRBV7-3 | ASSLGGKETQY
15 | TRBJ1-4 | TRBV5-1 | ASSPHWGPATNEKLF
11 | TRBJ1-2 | TRBV29-1 | SVGDNKGVGYT
15 | TRBJ2-1 | TRBV7-2 | ASRGLAGVNSYNEQF
15 | TRBJ2-3 | TRBV4-3 | ASSQDYRREVTDTQY
14 | TRBJ1-4 | TRBV6-1 | ASSAGREATNEKLF
11 | TRBJ1-5 | TRBV7-2 | ASSSDADQPQH
11 | TRBJ1-6 | TRBV14 | ASSRGQGTPLH
14 | TRBJ1-1 | TRBV5-1 | ASSLSGAVGNTEAF
13 | TRBJ2-7 | TRBV6-5 | ASSYSSGTNYEQY
14 | TRBJ2-1 | TRBV4-1 | ASSQDSSLAGGQVF
11 | TRBJ1-5 | TRBV12-5 | ASGQGVYQPQH
10 | TRBJ1-2 | TRBV4-3 | ASSQVGGLYT
10 | TRBJ1-1 | TRBV29-1 | SVGQSNTEAF
15 | TRBJ2-1 | TRBV5-4 | ASSLGFGQGAGNEQF
12 | TRBJ2-5 | TRBV6-5 | ASRLPQPQETQY
13 | TRBJ1-2 | TRBV2 | ASTISVREGYGYT
12 | TRBJ1-5 | TRBV6-1 | ASRGQISNQPQH
12 | TRBJ2-7 | TRBV27 | ASSWGTGAYEQY
13 | TRBJ1-1 | TRBV7-2 | ASSLAETGWTEAF
11 | TRBJ1-2 | TRBV5-1 | ASSLGQVEGYT
13 | TRBJ1-2 | TRBV11-2 | ASSLVADWNYGYT
13 | TRBJ1-5 | TRBV27 | ASSLNRDGNQPQH
13 | TRBJ1-2 | TRBV6-4 | ASSDYGSGIYGYT
13 | TRBJ2-5 | TRBV6-5 | ASSYSRTKQETQY
11 | TRBJ1-5 | TRBV7-2 | ASSPGRNQPQH
11 | TRBJ1-5 | TRBV10-2 | ASNRDGRQPQH
14 | TRBJ2-1 | TRBV5-1 | ASSLGAGATYNEQF
13 | TRBJ1-1 | TRBV6-5 | ASRPPDRGVKEAF
18 | TRBJ2-6 | TRBV7-2 | ASSLASGLAGGTGANVLT
14 | TRBJ2-3 | TRBV7-9 | ASSWPAGGATDTQY
13 | TRBJ1-2 | TRBV2 | ASSEYQGGTYGYT
11 | TRBJ1-2 | TRBV5-1 | ASSLGGDYGYT
11 | TRBJ1-2 | TRBV30 | AWAMFQAYGYT
13 | TRBJ1-5 | TRBV7-2 | ASSLGGGRNQPQH
12 | TRBJ1-4 | TRBV2 | ASSSQGAGEKLF
10 | TRBJ2-7 | TRBV5-1 | ASSSTLGEQY
12 | TRBJ1-1 | TRBV6-5 | ASKSGTVVTEAF
12 | TRBJ2-5 | TRBV30 | AWSVWRLQETQY
13 | TRBJ1-6 | TRBV9 | ASSVGGVGNSPLH